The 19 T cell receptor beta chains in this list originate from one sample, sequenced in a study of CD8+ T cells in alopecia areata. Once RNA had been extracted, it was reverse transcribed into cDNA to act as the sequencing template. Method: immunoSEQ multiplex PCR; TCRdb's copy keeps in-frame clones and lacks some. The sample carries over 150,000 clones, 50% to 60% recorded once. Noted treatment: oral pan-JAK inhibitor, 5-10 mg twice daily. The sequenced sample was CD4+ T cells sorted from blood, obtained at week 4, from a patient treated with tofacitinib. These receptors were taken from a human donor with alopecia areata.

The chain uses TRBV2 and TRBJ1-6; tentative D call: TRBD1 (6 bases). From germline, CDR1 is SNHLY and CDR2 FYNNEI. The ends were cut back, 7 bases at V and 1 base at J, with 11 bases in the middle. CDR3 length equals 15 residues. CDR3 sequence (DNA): TGTGCCAGCACAGGGGATGGGTCCTATAATTCACCCCTCCACTTT. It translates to CASTGDGSYNSPLHF. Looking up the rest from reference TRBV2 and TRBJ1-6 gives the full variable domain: EPEVTQTPSHQVTQMGQEVILRCVPISNHLYFYWYRQILGQKVEFLVSFYNNEISEKSEIFDDQFSVERPDGSNFTLKIRSTKLEDSAMYFCASTGDGSYNSPLHFGNGTRLTVT.

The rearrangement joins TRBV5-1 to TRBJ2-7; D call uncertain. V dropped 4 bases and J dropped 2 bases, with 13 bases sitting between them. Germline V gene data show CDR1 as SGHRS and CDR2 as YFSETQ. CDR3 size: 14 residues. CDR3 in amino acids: CASSADTDPYEQYF. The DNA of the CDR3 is TGCGCCAGCAGCGCCGACACCGACCCCTACGAGCAGTACTTC.

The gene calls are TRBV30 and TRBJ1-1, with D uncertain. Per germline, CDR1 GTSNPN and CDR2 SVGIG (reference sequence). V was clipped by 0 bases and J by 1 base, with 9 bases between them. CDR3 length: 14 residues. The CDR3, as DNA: TGTGCCTGGAGTGTACTTCCCACGAACACTGAAGCTTTCTTT. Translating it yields CAWSVLPTNTEAFF. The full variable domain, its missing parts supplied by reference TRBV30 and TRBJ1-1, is SQTIHQWPATLVQPVGSPLSLECTVEGTSNPNLYWYRQAAGRGLQLLFYSVGIGQISSEVPQNLSASRPQDRQFILSSKKLLLSDSGFYLCAWSVLPTNTEAFFGQGTRLTVV.

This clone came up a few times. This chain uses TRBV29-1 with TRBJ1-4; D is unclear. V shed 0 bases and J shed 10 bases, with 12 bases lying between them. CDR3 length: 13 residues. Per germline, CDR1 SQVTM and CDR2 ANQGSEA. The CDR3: CSVEDRVTGKLFF. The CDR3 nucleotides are TGCAGCGTTGAAGATCGGGTAACTGGAAAACTGTTTTTT.

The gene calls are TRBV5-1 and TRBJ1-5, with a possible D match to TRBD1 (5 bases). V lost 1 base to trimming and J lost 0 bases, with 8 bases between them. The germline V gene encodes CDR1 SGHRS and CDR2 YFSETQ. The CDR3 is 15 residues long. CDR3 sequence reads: CASSLTGYSNQPQHF. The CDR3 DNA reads TGCGCCAGCAGCTTGACAGGCTATAGCAATCAGCCCCAGCATTTT.

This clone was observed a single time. The CDR3 is CASSPAGGISYEQYF. The CDR3 nucleotides read TGTGCCAGCAGCCCTGCTGGGGGGATCTCCTACGAGCAGTACTTC. This chain connects TRBV6-6 to TRBJ2-7; D may be TRBD2 (6 bases). CDR3 size: 15 residues. Germline V gene sequence: CDR1 MNHNY, CDR2 SVGAGI (reference sequence). Deletions cut 6 bases from V and 0 bases from J, with 15 bases between.

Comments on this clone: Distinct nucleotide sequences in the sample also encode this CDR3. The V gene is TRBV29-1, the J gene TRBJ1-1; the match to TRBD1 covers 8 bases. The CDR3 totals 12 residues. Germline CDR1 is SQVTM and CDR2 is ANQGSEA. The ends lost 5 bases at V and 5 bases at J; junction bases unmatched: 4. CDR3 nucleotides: TGCAGCGTTCTACGGACAGGGACTGAAGCTTTCTTT. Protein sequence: CSVLRTGTEAFF.

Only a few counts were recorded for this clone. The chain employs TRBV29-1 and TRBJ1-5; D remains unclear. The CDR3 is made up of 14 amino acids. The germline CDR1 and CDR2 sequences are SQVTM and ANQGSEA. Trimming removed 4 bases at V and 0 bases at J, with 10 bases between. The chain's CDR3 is CSVVSGHSNQPQHF. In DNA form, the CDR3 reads TGCAGCGTTGTAAGTGGCCATAGCAATCAGCCCCAGCATTTT.

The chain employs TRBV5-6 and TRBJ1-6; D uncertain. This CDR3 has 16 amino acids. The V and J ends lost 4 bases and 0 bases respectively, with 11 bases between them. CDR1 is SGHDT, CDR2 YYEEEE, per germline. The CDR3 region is CASSPGGISYNSPLHF. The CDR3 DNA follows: TGTGCCAGCAGCCCGGGTGGGATCTCCTATAATTCACCCCTCCACTTT.

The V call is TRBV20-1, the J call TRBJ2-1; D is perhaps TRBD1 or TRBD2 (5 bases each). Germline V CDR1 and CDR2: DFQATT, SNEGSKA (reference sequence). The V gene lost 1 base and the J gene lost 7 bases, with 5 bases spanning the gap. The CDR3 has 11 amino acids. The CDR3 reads CSARGGNEQFF. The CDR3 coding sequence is TGCAGTGCTAGAGGGGGGAATGAGCAGTTCTTC.

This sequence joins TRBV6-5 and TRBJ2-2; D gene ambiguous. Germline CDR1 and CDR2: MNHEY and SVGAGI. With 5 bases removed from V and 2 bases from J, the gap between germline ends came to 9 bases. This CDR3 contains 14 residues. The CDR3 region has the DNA TGTGCCAGCAGTCCGGGCCAAAACACCGGGGAGCTGTTTTTT. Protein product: CASSPGQNTGELFF.

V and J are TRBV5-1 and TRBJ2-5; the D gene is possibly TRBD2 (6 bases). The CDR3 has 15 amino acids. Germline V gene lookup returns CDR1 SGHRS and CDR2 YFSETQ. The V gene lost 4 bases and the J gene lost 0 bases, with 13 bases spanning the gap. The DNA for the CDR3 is TGCGCCAGCAGCGTTGCATGGAGGGACCAAGAGACCCAGTACTTC. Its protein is CASSVAWRDQETQYF.

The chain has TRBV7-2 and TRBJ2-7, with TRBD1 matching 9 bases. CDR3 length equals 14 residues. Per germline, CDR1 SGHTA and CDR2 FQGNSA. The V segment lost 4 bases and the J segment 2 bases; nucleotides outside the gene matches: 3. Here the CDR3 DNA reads TGTGCCAGCAGCTCGTGGACAGGGGCCTACGAGCAGTACTTC. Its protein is CASSSWTGAYEQYF. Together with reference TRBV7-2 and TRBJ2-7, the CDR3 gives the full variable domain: GAGVSQSPSNKVTEKGKDVELRCDPISGHTALYWYRQSLGQGLEFLIYFQGNSAPDKSGLPSDRFSAERTGGSVSTLTIQRTQQEDSAVYLCASSSWTGAYEQYFGPGTRLTVT.

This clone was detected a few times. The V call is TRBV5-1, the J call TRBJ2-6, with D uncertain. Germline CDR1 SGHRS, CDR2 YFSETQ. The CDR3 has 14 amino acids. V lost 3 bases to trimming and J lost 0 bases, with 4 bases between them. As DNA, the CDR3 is TGCGCCAGCAGCTCCACCTCTGGGGCCAACGTCCTGACTTTC. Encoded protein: CASSSTSGANVLTF. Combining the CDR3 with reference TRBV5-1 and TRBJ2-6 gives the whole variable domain KAGVTQTPRYLIKTRGQQVTLSCSPISGHRSVSWYQQTPGQGLQFLFEYFSETQRNKGNFPGRFSGRQFSNSRSEMNVSTLELGDSALYLCASSSTSGANVLTFGAGSRLTVL.

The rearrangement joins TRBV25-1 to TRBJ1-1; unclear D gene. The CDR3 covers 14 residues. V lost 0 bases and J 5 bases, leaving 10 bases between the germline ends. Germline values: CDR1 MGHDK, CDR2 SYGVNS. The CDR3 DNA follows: TGTGCCAGCAGTGAATATAGGGTGGGAACTGAAGCTTTCTTT. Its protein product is CASSEYRVGTEAFF.

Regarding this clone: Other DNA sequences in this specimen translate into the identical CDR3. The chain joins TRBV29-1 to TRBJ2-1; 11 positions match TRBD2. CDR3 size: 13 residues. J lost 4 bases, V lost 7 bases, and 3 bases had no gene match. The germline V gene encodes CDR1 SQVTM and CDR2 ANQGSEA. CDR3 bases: TGCAGCGCAACTAGCGGGGGATACAATGAGCAGTTCTTC. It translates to CSATSGGYNEQFF.

The CDR3 loop reads CASSPGTDYYEQYF. The CDR3 DNA follows: TGTGCCAGCAGTCCCGGGACTGATTACTACGAGCAGTACTTC. V and J are TRBV27 and TRBJ2-7, with D maybe TRBD2 (6 bases). With 5 bases removed from V and 3 bases from J, the gap between germline ends came to 14 bases. Germline CDR1 is MNHEY and CDR2 is SMNVEV (reference sequence). The CDR3 runs 14 residues.

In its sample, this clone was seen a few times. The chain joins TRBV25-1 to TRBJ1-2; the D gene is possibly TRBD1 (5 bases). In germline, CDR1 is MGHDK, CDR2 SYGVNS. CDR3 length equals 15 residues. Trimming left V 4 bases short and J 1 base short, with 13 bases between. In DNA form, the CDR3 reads TGTGCCAGCAGTGGAGGATGGGGGATTAACTATGGCTACACCTTC. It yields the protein CASSGGWGINYGYTF.

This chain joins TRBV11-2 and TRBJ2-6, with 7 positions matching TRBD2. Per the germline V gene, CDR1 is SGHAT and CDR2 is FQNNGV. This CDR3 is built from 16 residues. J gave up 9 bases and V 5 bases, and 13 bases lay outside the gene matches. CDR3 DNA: TGTGCCAGCAGCCCTCGCGGGCGGGGGATGGTCAACGTCCTGACTTTC. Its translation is CASSPRGRGMVNVLTF.